The entry that follows covers one T cell receptor (beta chain) sequence. No antigen is known for it. The data are from a study of shared clonotypes between healthy human individuals. Turning to the study itself: Participating donors consisted of two women and a few men aged 18 to 49.

Naivety among CD8 cells was defined by CD45RO negativity and positive CCR7 selection, thereby excluding terminally differentiated effector memory CD45RA+ cells. In the original processing: Junction-only immunoSEQ sequences carried no quality scores, so filtering differed. Produced via immunoSEQ multiplex PCR; TCRdb's table is partial and in-frame only. That table furnishes V, J and clone size, whereas the DNA furnished D and trimming. Of around 2,000,000 clones in the sample, about 95% are singletons; the top ten hold 1.1%. V lost 3 bases to trimming and J lost 0 bases, with 12 bases between them. This CDR3 contains 16 residues. Germline loops: CDR1 SEHNR, CDR2 FQNEAQ (reference sequence). Overall study results and limits: Inspection by rarefaction showed sorted-subset sequencing to be incomplete despite large depth. Genetic and exposure-history diversity was limited by the small donor number.

The sequenced material came from naive CD8+ T cells sorted from blood. This TCR was sampled from a man between 18 and 35 years old in good health. The chain joins TRBV7-9 to TRBJ1-3; D is uncertain. The CDR3 DNA reads as TGTGCCAGCAGCTTGACGGCAGCGAACTCTGGAAACACCATATATTTT. Translation: CASSLTAANSGNTIYF.